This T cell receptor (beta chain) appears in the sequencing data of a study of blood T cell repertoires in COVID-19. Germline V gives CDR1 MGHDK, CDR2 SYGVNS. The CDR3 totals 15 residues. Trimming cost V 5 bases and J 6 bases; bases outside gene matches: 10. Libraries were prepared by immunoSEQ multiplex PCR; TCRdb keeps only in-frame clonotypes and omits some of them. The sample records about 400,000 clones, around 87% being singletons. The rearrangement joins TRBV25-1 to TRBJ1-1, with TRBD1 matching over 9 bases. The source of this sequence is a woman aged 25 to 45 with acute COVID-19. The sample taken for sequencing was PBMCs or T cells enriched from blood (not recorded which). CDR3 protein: CASSKGTGMLSEAFF. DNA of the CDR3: TGTGCCAGCAGTAAAGGGACAGGGATGTTGTCTGAAGCTTTCTTT.